This passage covers 26 T cell receptor beta chains from one sample sequenced in a study of control samples from healthy donors and cancer patients. Only in-frame clones appear in the TCRdb table, and some are missing; sequencing was by immunoSEQ multiplex PCR. The sample carries about 77,000 clones, 80% to 95% recorded once. Specimen: blood. Receptors originate from a woman aged 60-75 years in good health.

This sequence joins TRBV12-5 and TRBJ2-1; D gene ambiguous. V was cut by 2 bases and J by 6 bases, with 14 bases left in between. CDR1 LGHNT and CDR2 FRNRAP come from the germline V gene. This CDR3 is built from 15 residues. The CDR3 DNA sequence: TGTGCTAGTGGTTTGCCAAATCGAATTGGCAATGAGCAGTTCTTC. Protein product: CASGLPNRIGNEQFF.

V gene TRBV5-1 combines with J gene TRBJ2-2; 8 bases agree with TRBD1. CDR1 and CDR2 from the germline V gene are SGHRS and YFSETQ. This CDR3 region has 16 residues. V lost 0 bases to trimming and J lost 1 base; unmatched junction nucleotides: 2. The CDR3 DNA reads TGCGCCAGCAGCTTGGTCGGGACAGGGAACACCGGGGAGCTGTTTTTT. It encodes CASSLVGTGNTGELFF.

The J gene is TRBJ1-2, the V gene TRBV28, with a tentative D call TRBD1 (6 bases). The CDR3 runs to 13 residues. Germline CDR1 reads MDHEN; CDR2 reads SYDVKM. Trimming shortened V by 6 bases and J by 2 bases, and 10 bases separated the two germline ends. The CDR3 DNA follows: TGTGCCAGCAGGCGTACAGGGAACTATGGCTACACCTTC. It is translated as CASRRTGNYGYTF.

This chain joins TRBV9 and TRBJ1-2; D gene unclear. CDR3 length: 14 residues. The V end was cut by 0 bases, the J end by 7 bases, with 13 bases between. In germline, CDR1 is SGDLS, CDR2 YYNGEE. The CDR3 protein is CASSVGGWGSGYTF. CDR3 nucleotide sequence: TGTGCCAGCAGCGTAGGAGGGTGGGGTAGTGGCTACACCTTC. The full variable domain, its missing parts supplied by reference TRBV9 and TRBJ1-2, is DSGVTQTPKHLITATGQRVTLRCSPRSGDLSVYWYQQSLDQGLQFLIQYYNGEERAKGNILERFSAQQFPDLHSELNLSSLELGDSALYFCASSVGGWGSGYTFGSGTRLTVV.

This chain links TRBV27 with TRBJ2-3, with 8 nucleotides matching TRBD1. V trimming: 6 bases; J trimming: 3 bases; junction bases outside the gene matches: 11. The CDR3 runs to 16 residues. Germline V lookup: CDR1 MNHEY, CDR2 SMNVEV (reference sequence). DNA of the CDR3: TGTGCCAGCAGATACTTCTCAGGGGGCCTGACAGATACGCAGTATTTT. Translated, it gives CASRYFSGGLTDTQYF.

The chain couples TRBV28 to TRBJ2-7; TRBD2 might be the D (6 bases). CDR3 size: 15 residues. Trimming took off 0 bases at V and 2 bases at J, with 11 bases between the two ends. The germline V gene has CDR1 MDHEN and CDR2 SYDVKM. The CDR3 loop is CASSLWGGPTYEQYF. The CDR3 coding sequence is TGTGCCAGCAGTTTATGGGGGGGACCTACCTACGAGCAGTACTTC.

The chain links TRBV28 to TRBJ2-1, with 13 bases that match TRBD2. Germline V gene sequence: CDR1 MDHEN, CDR2 SYDVKM. The CDR3 length is 15 residues. V gave up 6 bases and J gave up 9 bases; unmatched junction bases: 8. For the CDR3, the DNA is TGTGCCAGCAGCCTGACTAGCGGGAGGTTGGGTGAGCAGTTCTTC. This codes for CASSLTSGRLGEQFF.

The V and J genes are TRBV6-5 and TRBJ2-7; D unclear. This CDR3 is built from 14 residues. The V end was cut by 4 bases, the J end by 3 bases, with 13 bases between. The germline CDR1 and CDR2 sequences are MNHEY and SVGAGI. The CDR3 DNA follows: TGTGCCAGCAGTTTTAGTAGCAGATACTACGAGCAGTACTTC. Translating gives CASSFSSRYYEQYF.

In this sample, this clone turned up once. The J gene is TRBJ2-3, the V gene TRBV15, with 7 bases lining up with TRBD2. CDR1 and CDR2 from the germline V gene are LNHNV and YYDKDF (reference sequence). The V segment lost 3 bases and the J segment 0 bases; nucleotides outside the gene matches: 3. CDR3 length: 15 residues. The CDR3 region has the DNA TGTGCCACCAGCAGGCAGACTAGCAGCACAGATACGCAGTATTTT. This codes for CATSRQTSSTDTQYF.

This clone was seen a single time. The chain links TRBV7-9 to TRBJ1-2; perhaps TRBD1 as D (6 bases). The CDR3 covers 15 residues. The V end lost 0 bases, the J end lost 4 bases, and 12 bases lay between the germline ends. Germline V gene data show CDR1 as SEHNR and CDR2 as FQNEAQ (reference sequence). The DNA for the CDR3 is TGTGCCAGCAGCTTAGCAGGGGGGGAGAGCTATGGCTACACCTTC. This gives the protein CASSLAGGESYGYTF.

The chain couples TRBV28 to TRBJ2-7; D remains ambiguous. In germline, CDR1 is MDHEN, CDR2 SYDVKM. This CDR3 has 11 residues. Trimming removed 4 bases from V and 7 bases from J, with 8 bases in between. In DNA, the CDR3 is TGTGCCAGCAGTTCCCGGTTGGAGCAGTACTTC. Amino acid sequence: CASSSRLEQYF.

The rearrangement uses TRBV25-1 and TRBJ2-5, with TRBD2 matching over 7 bases. The CDR3 loop spans 15 amino acids. Germline V gene data show CDR1 as MGHDK and CDR2 as SYGVNS. The junction had 3 bases not matched to a gene; V was cut back by 1 base and J by 1 base. Here the CDR3 reads CASSEFGRSQETQYF. Here the CDR3 DNA reads TGTGCCAGCAGTGAATTCGGGAGGAGCCAAGAGACCCAGTACTTC.

V and J are TRBV7-8 and TRBJ2-2; possible D gene TRBD2, 5 bases. The CDR3 consists of 15 residues. The V end was cut by 2 bases, the J end by 4 bases, with 11 bases between. Germline-derived CDR1 and CDR2 are SGHVS and FQNEAQ. Here the CDR3 DNA reads TGTGCCAGCAGCTTATCTCTACGGGGCACCGGGGAGCTGTTTTTT. This translates into CASSLSLRGTGELFF.

A few counts support this clone. This chain joins TRBV24-1 and TRBJ1-5; perhaps TRBD1 as D (6 bases). The CDR3 has 12 amino acids. Trimming took 1 base from V and 15 from J, leaving 12 bases between them. The germline V gene encodes CDR1 KGHDR and CDR2 SFDVKD. CDR3 loop: CATSDFRGARHF. In DNA form, the CDR3 reads TGTGCCACCAGTGATTTTCGGGGGGCGCGGCATTTT.

The chain uses TRBV6-5 and TRBJ2-7; a weak D match, TRBD1 (5 bases). The CDR3 loop spans 12 amino acids. V was clipped by 8 bases and J by 4 bases, with 12 bases between them. Germline V gives CDR1 MNHEY, CDR2 SVGAGI. The DNA of the CDR3 is TGTGCCAGCGAATCACCAGGGTACGAGCAGTACTTC. Its protein is CASESPGYEQYF.

The rearrangement uses TRBV27 and TRBJ1-1; D is unresolved. The CDR3 loop spans 15 amino acids. Deletions cut 0 bases from V and 4 bases from J, with 12 bases between. Germline CDR1 is MNHEY and CDR2 is SMNVEV (reference sequence). DNA for the CDR3: TGTGCCAGCAGTTTATCGGGAAGGGTGAGCACTGAAGCTTTCTTT. Translation: CASSLSGRVSTEAFF.

The chain recombines TRBV5-1 with TRBJ2-1, with 9 bases lining up with TRBD2. CDR1 is SGHRS and CDR2 is YFSETQ in the germline V gene. The CDR3 is 16 residues long. The ends lost 0 bases at V and 9 bases at J; junction bases unmatched: 10. The DNA of the CDR3 is TGCGCCAGCAGCTTGGCCGGACTAGCGCAAAGGGGTGAGCAGTTCTTC. Its protein is CASSLAGLAQRGEQFF.

The rearrangement uses TRBV7-9 and TRBJ1-6; D not resolved. The CDR3 is made up of 15 amino acids. V lost 1 base and J lost 7, with 11 bases in between. Per the germline V gene, CDR1 is SEHNR and CDR2 is FQNEAQ (reference sequence). This CDR3 is CASSLVGQLNSPLHF. The CDR3 DNA follows: TGTGCCAGCAGCTTAGTAGGCCAGTTGAATTCACCCCTCCACTTT.

V usage is TRBV3-1 (or the pseudogene TRBV3-2) and J usage is TRBJ2-7; no clear D. The CDR3 is 14 residues long. Looked up from germline, CDR1 is LGHDT and CDR2 is YNNKEL (reference sequence). V lost 2 bases to trimming and J lost 0 bases, with 8 bases between them. In DNA form, the CDR3 reads TGTGCCAGCAGCCAATCTTCTCACTCCTACGAGCAGTACTTC. It encodes CASSQSSHSYEQYF.

The chain joins TRBV4-1 to TRBJ1-1, with no clear D. V lost 4 bases to trimming and J lost 1 base, with 10 bases between them. Germline V lookup: CDR1 MGHRA, CDR2 YSYEKL. The CDR3 has 14 amino acids. The CDR3 sequence is CASSLVTANTEAFF. CDR3 sequence (DNA): TGCGCCAGCAGCCTCGTGACGGCGAACACTGAAGCTTTCTTT.

The chain combines TRBV5-1 with TRBJ1-6; D remains ambiguous. V lost 1 base, J lost 5 bases, and 13 bases lay in between. Germline V lookup: CDR1 SGHRS, CDR2 YFSETQ. This CDR3 has 16 residues. CDR3 loop: CASSLRVGSDNSPLHF. The CDR3 DNA follows: TGCGCCAGCAGCTTGAGGGTGGGCAGCGATAATTCACCCCTCCACTTT.

The chain combines TRBV6-6 with TRBJ2-7, with 14 positions matching TRBD2. CDR1 and CDR2 (germline): MNHNY, SVGAGI (reference sequence). The CDR3 has 19 residues. J lost 2 bases, V lost 5 bases, and 14 bases had no gene match. This CDR3 is CASSPMGGLAGEGAYEQYF. The CDR3 DNA follows: TGTGCCAGCAGTCCTATGGGGGGACTAGCGGGAGAAGGGGCCTACGAGCAGTACTTC.

This sequence joins TRBV6-6 and TRBJ2-5; TRBD1 might be the D (7 bases). Looked up from germline, CDR1 is MNHNY and CDR2 is SVGAGI (reference sequence). The CDR3 length is 15 residues. V was trimmed by 2 bases and J by 5 bases, leaving 15 bases between them. In DNA form, the CDR3 reads TGTGCCAGCAGTTACGCCCCAGGGGGGACGGAGACCCAGTACTTC. Translating it yields CASSYAPGGTETQYF.

This rearrangement joins TRBV5-1 to TRBJ1-4, with 7 bases aligning to TRBD1. The junction had 10 bases not matched to a gene; V was cut back by 7 bases and J by 7 bases. The CDR3 consists of 14 residues. Germline values: CDR1 SGHRS, CDR2 YFSETQ. CDR3 DNA: TGCGCCAGCGCGTTACAGGGGCGAGGTGAAAAACTGTTTTTT. This translates into CASALQGRGEKLFF.

This chain connects TRBV18 to TRBJ2-7; D not resolved. The CDR3 contains 13 residues. From germline, CDR1 is KGHSH and CDR2 LQKENI. The germline V and J ends were trimmed by 4 bases and 2 bases, with 9 bases remaining between them. The CDR3 nucleotides are TGTGCCAGCTCACTGGACCGCGCCTACGAGCAGTACTTC. Its translation is CASSLDRAYEQYF.

The rearrangement uses TRBV4-1 and TRBJ1-4; TRBD1 is a possible D gene (5 bases). The germline CDR1 and CDR2 sequences are MGHRA and YSYEKL. V was cut by 5 bases and J by 8 bases, with 21 bases left in between. The CDR3 runs to 16 residues. The CDR3 sequence is CASSWGSPTPKEKLFF. CDR3 coding DNA: TGCGCCAGCAGCTGGGGGAGCCCCACTCCCAAAGAAAAACTGTTTTTT.